This T cell receptor beta chain is drawn from a study of blood T cell repertoires in COVID-19. Study-wide background: Acute and convalescent COVID-19 specimens originated in the United States, Italy and Spain.

Authors' analysis steps: Reference gene primers were amplified, and this amplification served to estimate nucleated cell counts. The assay was immunoSEQ multiplex PCR, and TCRdb's table has in-frame clones only and misses some. That table gives V, J and clone size, and the DNA gave D and trimming. The repertoire holds 300,000 to 400,000 clones, with more than 70% as singletons. Per the germline V gene, CDR1 is MNHEY and CDR2 is SMNVEV (reference sequence). This CDR3 has 17 amino acids. J was trimmed by 3 bases and V by 7 bases; bases with no gene match: 11. All enrollees were roughly 18 to 89 years old and from fewer than 30 US areas. Two negative PCRs, clearance, or symptom resolution were required of recovered Cohort 3 donors.

J is TRBJ2-3 and V is TRBV27; 12 bases map to TRBD2. The receptor's source is a woman aged 18-30 years who had recovered from COVID-19. The source material was PBMCs or T cells enriched from blood (not recorded which). The CDR3 DNA is TGTGCCAGCACCAGAGCTAGCGGGGGGGCCCAGACAGATACGCAGTATTTT. Its translation: CASTRASGGAQTDTQYF.